These 17 T cell receptor beta chains share one sample of origin, sequenced in a study of blood T cells in healthy people across ages. Through a sample-barcoded 5' primer and a J-beta primer mix, a second PCR was run for roughly 6 to 11 cycles. MiXCR was run by TCRdb on the 5' RACE reads, yielding one entry per CDR3 protein. The data contain 1.5 million to 2 million distinct CDR3 sequences, about 49% of them singletons. The sample consisted of blood. The origin of the receptors is a woman aged 40 to 50 in good health.

The gene calls are TRBV15 and TRBJ2-5; 7 bases are shared with TRBD1. The DNA end favors TRBJ2-7, so the J call may be wrong. Germline V lookup: CDR1 LNHNV, CDR2 YYDKDF (reference sequence). The CDR3 has 14 amino acids. In DNA form, the CDR3 reads TGTGCCACCAGCAGTACAGGGGATCGCGACGAGCAGTACTTC. This gives the protein CATSSTGDRDEQYF.

The CDR3 spells CASSSTRGTSSSTDTQYF. The CDR3, as DNA: TGTGCCAGCAGTTCCACTCGTGGGACTAGCTCTAGCACAGATACGCAGTATTTT. The chain joins TRBV6-5 to TRBJ2-3; 9 bases fit TRBD2. The CDR3 loop spans 18 amino acids. V was clipped by 4 bases and J by 0 bases; unmatched bases: 11. Germline loops: CDR1 MNHEY, CDR2 SVGAGI.

The chain employs TRBV29-1 and TRBJ2-3; D remains ambiguous. From germline, CDR1 is SQVTM and CDR2 ANQGSEA. CDR3 length: 11 amino acids. V gave up 8 bases and J gave up 4 bases, with 10 bases separating them. The CDR3 nucleotides are TGCAGCATACCGCTAGCAGATACGCAGTATTTT. This translates into CSIPLADTQYF.

This chain joins TRBV6-5 and TRBJ1-2; weak D call: TRBD1 (6 bases). The CDR3 sequence is 16 residues long. V shed 2 bases and J shed 0 bases, with 13 bases lying between them. Looked up from germline, CDR1 is MNHEY and CDR2 is SVGAGI. The CDR3 sequence: CASSYRLTGTNYGYTF. CDR3 sequence (DNA): TGTGCCAGCAGTTACCGCTTGACAGGCACTAACTATGGCTACACCTTC.

This clonotype came up a few times. The gene calls are TRBV14 and TRBJ2-5; D remains ambiguous. The CDR3 runs 15 residues. V was shortened by 0 bases and J by 1 base, with 9 bases between the two germline ends. Germline CDR1 SGHDN, CDR2 FVKESK. In DNA, the CDR3 is TGTGCCAGCAGCCAAGATCGGCACCGCCAAGAGACCCAGTACTTC. Encoded protein: CASSQDRHRQETQYF.

The sample holds one count of this clonotype. The CDR3 sequence: CASSYSLHATNEKLFF. The CDR3 DNA reads as TGTGCCAGCAGTTACTCGCTACATGCAACTAATGAAAAACTGTTTTTT. V gene TRBV6-5 combines with J gene TRBJ1-4; D is unclear. This CDR3 spans 16 amino acids. Trimming pared 0 bases from V and 0 bases from J, leaving 8 bases between. Germline V gives CDR1 MNHEY, CDR2 SVGAGI.

The genes are TRBV5-1 and TRBJ2-4; TRBD2 matches 10 bases. The CDR3 runs 15 residues. Germline trimming cut 4 bases from V and 1 base from J; bases unmatched to any gene: 2. Germline loops: CDR1 SGHRS, CDR2 YFSETQ. For the CDR3, the DNA is TGCGCCAGCAGCGAGCGGGGGGGCGCCAAAAACATTCAGTACTTC. Translated, it gives CASSERGGAKNIQYF. The complete variable domain, with remaining parts taken from reference TRBV5-1 and TRBJ2-4, reads KAGVTQTPRYLIKTRGQQVTLSCSPISGHRSVSWYQQTPGQGLQFLFEYFSETQRNKGNFPGRFSGRQFSNSRSEMNVSTLELGDSALYLCASSERGGAKNIQYFGAGTRLSVL.

The J gene is TRBJ2-1, the V gene TRBV4-3; D is unresolved. CDR3 length equals 15 residues. Deletions cut 1 base from V and 0 bases from J, with 7 bases between. CDR1 is LGHNA, CDR2 YSLEER, per germline. Here the CDR3 reads CASSQVVNSYNEQFF. Written as DNA, the CDR3 is TGCGCCAGCAGCCAAGTTGTTAACTCCTACAATGAGCAGTTCTTC.

The sample holds a few counts of this clonotype. The V gene is TRBV20-1, the J gene TRBJ2-5; 11 nucleotides agree with TRBD2. V dropped 3 bases and J dropped 6; count of bases not matched to a gene: 3. This CDR3 comprises 13 residues. CDR1 is DFQATT, CDR2 SNEGSKA, per germline (reference sequence). This CDR3 reads CSASSGGAKTQYF. The DNA of the CDR3 is TGCAGTGCTAGTAGCGGGGGGGCCAAGACCCAGTACTTC.

This clonotype has ten or more counts. The J gene is TRBJ1-1, the V gene TRBV20-1, with TRBD1 identical over 8 bases. V dropped 6 bases and J dropped 5; count of bases not matched to a gene: 8. This CDR3 comprises 13 residues. Germline assignment: CDR1 DFQATT and CDR2 SNEGSKA (reference sequence). The CDR3 loop is CSAPTGVRTEAFF. The CDR3 DNA reads as TGCAGTGCCCCGACAGGGGTCAGGACTGAAGCTTTCTTT.

This rearrangement joins TRBV20-1 to TRBJ1-2; 9 nucleotides agree with TRBD1. The CDR3 has 13 amino acids. Germline V gene sequence: CDR1 DFQATT, CDR2 SNEGSKA (reference sequence). V gave up 4 bases and J gave up 3 bases; unmatched junction bases: 3. CDR3 region: CSAKGQGYYGYTF. CDR3 DNA: TGCAGTGCTAAGGGACAGGGATACTATGGCTACACCTTC.

This clonotype was seen once. The chain has TRBV28 and TRBJ2-1; no reliable D call. The germline V gene has CDR1 MDHEN and CDR2 SYDVKM. V shed 3 bases and J shed 10 bases, with 16 bases lying between them. This CDR3 region has 14 residues. CDR3 region: CASSFSEPTYEQFF. The CDR3 DNA reads TGTGCCAGCAGTTTCTCGGAACCTACCTACGAGCAGTTCTTC. The complete variable domain, with remaining parts taken from reference TRBV28 and TRBJ2-1, reads DVKVTQSSRYLVKRTGEKVFLECVQDMDHENMFWYRQDPGLGLRLIYFSYDVKMKEKGDIPEGYSVSREKKERFSLILESASTNQTSMYLCASSFSEPTYEQFFGPGTRLTVL.

The chain employs TRBV29-1 and TRBJ2-5, with a possible D match to TRBD2 (7 bases). The CDR3 has 21 amino acids. V was clipped by 5 bases and J by 11 bases, with 45 bases between them. Germline V CDR1 and CDR2: SQVTM, ANQGSEA. The CDR3: CSVRRSEVLGGIRGSYNGQYF. Written as DNA, the CDR3 is TGCAGCGTTAGAAGGAGTGAGGTGTTGGGGGGGATAAGGGGGTCCTACAATGGGCAGTACTTC.

The chain recombines TRBV20-1 with TRBJ1-6; D is unclear. The CDR3 has 13 residues. The V gene lost 4 bases and the J gene lost 3 bases, with 7 bases spanning the gap. CDR1 and CDR2 (germline): DFQATT, SNEGSKA (reference sequence). CDR3 sequence reads: CSANKNYNSPLHF. The CDR3 DNA reads TGCAGTGCTAACAAAAACTATAATTCACCCCTCCACTTT.

V and J are TRBV10-3 and TRBJ2-7; perhaps TRBD1 as D (6 bases). The CDR3 has 15 amino acids. The germline CDR1 and CDR2 sequences are ENHRY and SYGVKD. The V end was cut by 6 bases, the J end by 0 bases, with 15 bases between. The DNA for the CDR3 is TGTGCCATCAGGGTTAACAGGGCGGGCTCCTACGAGCAGTACTTC. Translating gives CAIRVNRAGSYEQYF.

This clonotype has just a few counts. CDR3: CATIRDRGPQETQYF. The CDR3 DNA reads TGTGCCACGATCCGGGACAGGGGACCCCAAGAGACCCAGTACTTC. The V call is TRBV15, the J call TRBJ2-5; 10 nucleotides line up with TRBD1. The CDR3 spans 15 residues. Per germline, CDR1 LNHNV and CDR2 YYDKDF (reference sequence). After removal of 9 bases from V and 1 base from J, the junction contained 8 bases not matched to a gene.

This clonotype was seen a few times. The chain recombines TRBV11-1 with TRBJ2-3; weak D call: TRBD1 (5 bases). This CDR3 spans 12 amino acids. The V gene's germline CDR1 is SGHAT and CDR2 FQDESV (reference sequence). V lost 1 base to trimming and J lost 10 bases, with 9 bases between them. CDR3 bases: TGTGCCAGCAGCTTAGTTCAGGGTTCGCAGTATTTT. This gives the protein CASSLVQGSQYF.